Following are 20 T cell receptor beta chains from one sample sequenced in a study of blood T cell repertoires in COVID-19. Generated by immunoSEQ multiplex PCR, the TCRdb table keeps only in-frame clones and is missing some. The table includes fewer than 250,000 clones, 86% detected once. The sample was peripheral blood. The receptor set was obtained from an older woman who had recovered from COVID-19.

V is TRBV9 and J is TRBJ1-3; no clear D gene. In germline, CDR1 is SGDLS, CDR2 YYNGEE. The CDR3 runs 14 residues. V gave up 3 bases and J gave up 2 bases, with 9 bases separating them. The CDR3 reads CASSAADAGNTIYF. CDR3 DNA sequence: TGTGCCAGCAGCGCCGCGGATGCTGGAAACACCATATATTTT.

J is TRBJ1-1 and V is TRBV11-2, with 9 bases aligning to TRBD1. The CDR3 runs to 14 residues. With 4 bases clipped from V and 0 bases from J, the junction kept 0 bases outside the gene matches. The germline V gene encodes CDR1 SGHAT and CDR2 FQNNGV. The CDR3, as DNA: TGTGCCAGCAGCTGGGACAGGGTGAACACTGAAGCTTTCTTT. It is translated as CASSWDRVNTEAFF.

The chain is built from TRBV5-4 and TRBJ2-3; TRBD2 matches at 12 bases. The CDR3 spans 16 residues. J gave up 1 base and V 4 bases, and 4 bases lay outside the gene matches. Germline values: CDR1 SGHNT, CDR2 YYREEE (reference sequence). The DNA for the CDR3 is TGTGCCAGCAGCGAGCGGACTAGCGGGGGCACAGATACGCAGTATTTT. Amino acids: CASSERTSGGTDTQYF.

The CDR3 protein is CSVDTGRTPNGYTF. CDR3 bases: TGCAGCGTAGACACCGGGAGAACTCCCAATGGCTACACCTTC. The rearrangement joins TRBV29-1 to TRBJ1-2; D is unclear. V was cut by 6 bases and J by 6 bases, with 20 bases left in between. CDR1 and CDR2 from the germline V gene are SQVTM and ANQGSEA. The CDR3 is 14 amino acids.

The chain combines TRBV9 with TRBJ2-3; 10 bases are shared with TRBD2. The CDR3 consists of 17 residues. Trimming removed 0 bases from V and 5 bases from J; junction bases left unmatched: 9. Germline-derived CDR1 and CDR2 are SGDLS and YYNGEE. The CDR3 loop reads CASSVAMSGGARDTQYF. As DNA, the CDR3 is TGTGCCAGCAGCGTAGCTATGAGCGGGGGGGCCAGAGATACGCAGTATTTT.

This chain joins TRBV5-1 and TRBJ1-1; tentatively, D is TRBD1 (5 bases). Germline V lookup: CDR1 SGHRS, CDR2 YFSETQ. With 6 bases removed from V and 0 bases from J, the gap between germline ends came to 12 bases. The CDR3 covers 14 residues. The CDR3 reads CASTHGQVNTEAFF. The CDR3 nucleotides read TGCGCCAGCACCCACGGACAAGTGAACACTGAAGCTTTCTTT.

The rearrangement links TRBV28 to TRBJ1-1, with D possibly matching TRBD1 (5 bases). The CDR3 loop spans 17 amino acids. Trimming took off 7 bases at V and 5 bases at J, with 26 bases between the two ends. Germline V lookup: CDR1 MDHEN, CDR2 SYDVKM. The CDR3 region is CASMSPGSAEGRTEAFF. Written as DNA, the CDR3 is TGTGCCAGCATGTCCCCTGGGTCGGCGGAGGGGAGAACTGAAGCTTTCTTT.

J is TRBJ1-1 and V is TRBV7-6; D might be TRBD1 (5 bases). Germline CDR1 SGHVS, CDR2 FNYEAQ. V was cut by 5 bases and J by 1 base, with 5 bases left in between. The CDR3 consists of 12 residues. The DNA of the CDR3 is TGTGCCAGCAGCCAGGGGAACACTGAAGCTTTCTTT. Its protein product is CASSQGNTEAFF.

This clone has a handful of counts. The J gene is TRBJ1-1, the V gene TRBV3-1 (or the pseudogene TRBV3-2), with D possibly matching TRBD1 (5 bases). Germline CDR1 is LGHDT and CDR2 is YNNKEL (reference sequence). Trimming took 8 bases from V and 2 from J, leaving 9 bases between them. This CDR3 has 12 residues. As DNA, the CDR3 is TGTGCCAGCGGACACACAAACACTGAAGCTTTCTTT. Translated, it gives CASGHTNTEAFF.

The rearrangement joins TRBV20-1 to TRBJ1-2; no definite D call. The germline V gene encodes CDR1 DFQATT and CDR2 SNEGSKA (reference sequence). The CDR3 is 12 amino acids. V was shortened by 3 bases and J by 3 bases, with 8 bases between the two germline ends. CDR3 loop: CSASSADYGYTF. CDR3 sequence (DNA): TGCAGTGCTAGTTCGGCGGACTATGGCTACACCTTC.

J is TRBJ2-3 and V is TRBV9; possible D gene TRBD2, 5 bases. The CDR3 loop spans 16 amino acids. Germline CDR1 and CDR2: SGDLS and YYNGEE. Trimming pared 0 bases from V and 0 bases from J, leaving 11 bases between. The CDR3 DNA reads TGTGCCAGCAGCGTAGATAGCGATCCTAGCACAGATACGCAGTATTTT. It is translated as CASSVDSDPSTDTQYF.

This chain connects TRBV28 to TRBJ2-1; TRBD1 agrees at 9 bases. CDR1 MDHEN and CDR2 SYDVKM come from the germline V gene. Losses at the gene ends were 5 bases for V and 6 bases for J; bases not matched to a gene: 5. This CDR3 comprises 14 residues. CDR3 region: CASSQWTGVNEQFF. The CDR3 coding sequence is TGTGCCAGCAGTCAATGGACAGGGGTCAATGAGCAGTTCTTC. The variable domain in full, with the rest retrieved from reference TRBV28 and TRBJ2-1, is DVKVTQSSRYLVKRTGEKVFLECVQDMDHENMFWYRQDPGLGLRLIYFSYDVKMKEKGDIPEGYSVSREKKERFSLILESASTNQTSMYLCASSQWTGVNEQFFGPGTRLTVL.

V is TRBV5-1 and J is TRBJ2-3; D is unclear. The CDR3 is 15 residues long. Deletions cut 1 base from V and 0 bases from J, with 9 bases between. The V gene's germline CDR1 is SGHRS and CDR2 YFSETQ. The CDR3 region has the DNA TGCGCCAGCAGCTTGTACGGCGGTAGCACAGATACGCAGTATTTT. It translates to CASSLYGGSTDTQYF.

This sequence joins TRBV7-9 and TRBJ1-1, with TRBD1 matching 9 bases. This CDR3 region has 14 residues. V gave up 5 bases and J gave up 4 bases; unmatched junction bases: 5. Germline V gives CDR1 SEHNR, CDR2 FQNEAQ (reference sequence). In nucleotides, the CDR3 is TGTGCCAGCAGCCGGGGACAGGGAGGCACTGAAGCTTTCTTT. Its translation is CASSRGQGGTEAFF.

The genes are TRBV6-6 and TRBJ2-7; 7 bases map to TRBD1. Germline V gene lookup returns CDR1 MNHNY and CDR2 SVGAGI (reference sequence). V dropped 2 bases and J dropped 6; count of bases not matched to a gene: 7. CDR3 length: 14 residues. This CDR3 is CASSYPGQEREQYF. The CDR3 nucleotides are TGTGCCAGCAGTTACCCCGGACAGGAGCGCGAGCAGTACTTC.

The V gene is TRBV7-8, the J gene TRBJ2-3; a possible D gene is TRBD2 (6 bases). CDR1 is SGHVS and CDR2 is FQNEAQ in the germline V gene. Trimming cost V 5 bases and J 1 base, with 13 bases left between them. CDR3 length: 15 amino acids. The CDR3 spells CASSESGVRTDTQYF. DNA of the CDR3: TGTGCCAGCAGCGAATCGGGGGTCCGCACAGATACGCAGTATTTT.

The V call is TRBV27, the J call TRBJ2-2; D uncertain. V shed 5 bases and J shed 0 bases, with 7 bases lying between them. This CDR3 has 14 amino acids. Germline CDR1 is MNHEY and CDR2 is SMNVEV (reference sequence). Written as DNA, the CDR3 is TGTGCCAGCAGTCCTCAGGCGAACACCGGGGAGCTGTTTTTT. Its protein product is CASSPQANTGELFF.

The chain employs TRBV15 and TRBJ2-6; 13 bases are a match to TRBD2. The CDR3 spans 19 residues. The junction had 7 bases not matched to a gene; V was cut back by 5 bases and J by 0 bases. CDR1 LNHNV and CDR2 YYDKDF come from the germline V gene (reference sequence). The CDR3 reads CATSFRLAGGNSGANVLTF. The DNA of the CDR3 is TGTGCCACCAGCTTCAGACTAGCGGGGGGCAACTCTGGGGCCAACGTCCTGACTTTC.

V usage is TRBV3-1 (or the pseudogene TRBV3-2) and J usage is TRBJ1-3, with D uncertain. Trimming pared 8 bases from V and 0 bases from J, leaving 5 bases between. CDR3 length: 12 amino acids. Germline-derived CDR1 and CDR2 are LGHDT and YNNKEL (reference sequence). The CDR3, as DNA: TGTGCCAGCGGGCCCTCTGGAAACACCATATATTTT. Its translation is CASGPSGNTIYF.

The rearrangement uses TRBV4-3 and TRBJ1-4, with TRBD1 as a possible D gene (5 bases). Trimming took 4 bases from V and 7 from J, leaving 13 bases between them. Germline loops: CDR1 LGHNA, CDR2 YSLEER. The CDR3 contains 14 residues. The CDR3 nucleotides read TGCGCCAGCAGCCCCAGGGTAAATAGTGAAAAACTGTTTTTT. Its protein product is CASSPRVNSEKLFF.